These T cell receptor beta chains were read from a single sample in a study of blood T cells in healthy people across ages. TCRdb independently ran MiXCR on the 5' RACE reads; one entry per CDR3 protein. The sample holds more than 900,000 distinct CDR3 sequences, 20% to 25% seen once. These data also formed part of another study, on T cells of mothers and their children.

Source material: blood. The receptors here all came from a girl aged 2 to 9 in good health. CDR3s include the opening cysteine and the closing phenylalanine or tryptophan. Each record gives: V gene, CDR3 length, clone size, J gene, D gene, CDR3 protein, CDR3 DNA. D genes are given only for firm matches. Size values are once, few and many counts, or a class for expanded clones, and some rows have none.

V gene: TRBV27; CDR3 length: 18; clone size: .; J gene: TRBJ2-1; D gene: TRBD2; CDR3 protein: CAREPGLADTGAYNEQFF; CDR3 DNA: TGTGCCAGAGAGCCGGGACTAGCGGATACGGGGGCCTACAATGAGCAGTTCTTC
V gene: TRBV5-4; CDR3 length: 15; clone size: .; J gene: TRBJ2-3; D gene: .; CDR3 protein: CASSLRGSSVDTQYF; CDR3 DNA: TGTGCCAGCAGCTTGAGGGGAAGTTCGGTAGATACGCAGTATTTT
V gene: TRBV27; CDR3 length: 13; clone size: .; J gene: TRBJ2-3; D gene: .; CDR3 protein: CASSPWVVDTQYF; CDR3 DNA: TGTGCCAGCAGCCCATGGGTGGTAGATACGCAGTATTTT
V gene: TRBV20-1; CDR3 length: 14; clone size: few; J gene: TRBJ2-7; D gene: .; CDR3 protein: CSAREGWGSTKQYF; CDR3 DNA: TGCAGTGCTAGAGAGGGTTGGGGATCTACGAAGCAGTACTTC
V gene: TRBV20-1; CDR3 length: 14; clone size: few; J gene: TRBJ2-7; D gene: .; CDR3 protein: CSAKRGGNSYEQYF; CDR3 DNA: TGCAGTGCCAAGAGGGGGGGAAATTCCTACGAGCAGTACTTC
V gene: TRBV27; CDR3 length: 11; clone size: .; J gene: TRBJ1-1; D gene: .; CDR3 protein: CASWKQFEAFF; CDR3 DNA: TGTGCCAGCTGGAAACAGTTTGAAGCTTTCTTT
V gene: TRBV11-2; CDR3 length: 16; clone size: .; J gene: TRBJ2-7; D gene: .; CDR3 protein: CASSLKLTGPGGEQYF; CDR3 DNA: TGTGCCAGCAGCTTAAAATTGACAGGCCCGGGGGGCGAGCAGTACTTC
V gene: TRBV7-9; CDR3 length: 15; clone size: .; J gene: TRBJ1-4; D gene: .; CDR3 protein: CASSFYRVEGEKLFF; CDR3 DNA: TGTGCCAGCAGCTTTTACAGGGTGGAGGGCGAAAAACTGTTTTTT
V gene: TRBV6-6; CDR3 length: 14; clone size: few; J gene: TRBJ2-5; D gene: .; CDR3 protein: CASSYSVATSEQYF; CDR3 DNA: TGTGCCAGCAGTTACTCTGTAGCGACCTCAGAGCAGTACTTC
V gene: TRBV29-1; CDR3 length: 15; clone size: few; J gene: TRBJ2-5; D gene: .; CDR3 protein: CSVVHGDVYQETQYF; CDR3 DNA: TGCAGCGTTGTGCACGGGGACGTCTACCAAGAGACCCAGTACTTC
V gene: TRBV7-2; CDR3 length: 14; clone size: few; J gene: TRBJ2-5; D gene: .; CDR3 protein: CASSLVVVQETQYF; CDR3 DNA: TGTGCCAGCAGCTTAGTCGTGGTCCAAGAGACCCAGTACTTC
V gene: TRBV5-1; CDR3 length: 14; clone size: .; J gene: TRBJ2-1; D gene: .; CDR3 protein: CASSMESEADEQFF; CDR3 DNA: TGCGCCAGCAGCATGGAGTCTGAAGCCGATGAGCAGTTCTTC